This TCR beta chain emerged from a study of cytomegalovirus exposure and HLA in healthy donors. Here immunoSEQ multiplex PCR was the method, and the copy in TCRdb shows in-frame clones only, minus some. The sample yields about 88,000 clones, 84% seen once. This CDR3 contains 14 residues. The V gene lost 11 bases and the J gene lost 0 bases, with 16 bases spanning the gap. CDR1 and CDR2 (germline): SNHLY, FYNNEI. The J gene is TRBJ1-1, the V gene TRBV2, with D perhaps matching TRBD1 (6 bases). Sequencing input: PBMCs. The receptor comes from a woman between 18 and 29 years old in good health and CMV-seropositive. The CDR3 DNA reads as TGTGCCGGGTCACAGGGCGTATTGAACACTGAAGCTTTCTTT. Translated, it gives CAGSQGVLNTEAFF.